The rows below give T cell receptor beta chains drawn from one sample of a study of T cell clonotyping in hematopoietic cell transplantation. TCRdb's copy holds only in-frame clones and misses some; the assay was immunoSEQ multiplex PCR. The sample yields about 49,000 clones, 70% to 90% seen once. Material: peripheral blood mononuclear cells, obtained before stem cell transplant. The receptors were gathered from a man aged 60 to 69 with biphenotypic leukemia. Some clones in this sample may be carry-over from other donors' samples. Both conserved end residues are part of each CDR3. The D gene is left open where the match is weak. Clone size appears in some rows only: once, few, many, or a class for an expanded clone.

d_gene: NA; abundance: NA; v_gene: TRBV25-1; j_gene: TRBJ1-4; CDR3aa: CASSEYGEKLFF; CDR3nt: TGTGCCAGCAGTGAATACGGTGAAAAACTGTTTTTT
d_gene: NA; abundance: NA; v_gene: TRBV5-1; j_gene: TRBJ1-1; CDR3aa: CASSLGQEAFF; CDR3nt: TGCGCCAGCAGCTTGGGACAGGAAGCTTTCTTT
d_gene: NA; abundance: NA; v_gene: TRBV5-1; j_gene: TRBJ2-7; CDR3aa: CASTLDSPRDYEQYF; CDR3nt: TGCGCCAGCACCCTCGACAGTCCGAGAGACTACGAGCAGTACTTC
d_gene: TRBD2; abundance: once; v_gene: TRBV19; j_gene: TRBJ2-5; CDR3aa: CASSIDRSSGDQETQYF; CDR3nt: TGTGCCAGTAGTATAGATCGGTCTAGCGGAGACCAAGAGACCCAGTACTTC
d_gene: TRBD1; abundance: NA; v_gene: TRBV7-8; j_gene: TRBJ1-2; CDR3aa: CASSLDGQGAWYGYTF; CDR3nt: TGTGCCAGCAGCTTAGATGGTCAGGGGGCATGGTATGGCTACACCTTC
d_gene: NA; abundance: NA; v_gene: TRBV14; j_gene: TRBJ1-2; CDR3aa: CASSQDSGVLGGYTF; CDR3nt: TGTGCCAGCAGCCAAGATTCTGGGGTGCTAGGCGGCTACACCTTC
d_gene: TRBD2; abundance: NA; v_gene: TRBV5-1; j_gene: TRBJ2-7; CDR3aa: CASSFERDNHEQYF; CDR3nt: TGCGCCAGCAGCTTCGAGCGGGATAACCACGAGCAGTACTTC
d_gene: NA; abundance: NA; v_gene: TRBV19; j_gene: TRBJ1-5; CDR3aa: CASSIFRQSNQPQHF; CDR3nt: TGTGCCAGTAGTATTTTCCGACAGTCTAATCAGCCCCAGCATTTT
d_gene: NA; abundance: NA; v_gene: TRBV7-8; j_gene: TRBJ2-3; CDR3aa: CASSLAQFGAGDTQYF; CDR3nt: TGTGCCAGCAGCTTAGCGCAGTTCGGAGCTGGAGATACGCAGTATTTT
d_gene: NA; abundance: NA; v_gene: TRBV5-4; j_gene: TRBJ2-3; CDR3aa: CASSLRSVTDTQYF; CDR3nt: TGTGCCAGCAGCTTGCGATCGGTCACAGATACGCAGTATTTT
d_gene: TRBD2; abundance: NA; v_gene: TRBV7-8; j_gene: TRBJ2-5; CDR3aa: CASSSAGSGRWETQYF; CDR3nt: TGTGCCAGCAGCTCAGCGGGCAGCGGGAGATGGGAGACCCAGTACTTC
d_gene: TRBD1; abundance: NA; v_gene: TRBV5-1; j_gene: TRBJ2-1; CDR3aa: CASSFRQGIGNEQFF; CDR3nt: TGCGCCAGCAGCTTTCGACAGGGAATAGGCAATGAGCAGTTCTTC
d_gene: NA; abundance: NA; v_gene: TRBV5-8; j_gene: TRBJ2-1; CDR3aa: CASTNEQFF; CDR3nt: TGTGCCAGCACGAATGAGCAGTTCTTC
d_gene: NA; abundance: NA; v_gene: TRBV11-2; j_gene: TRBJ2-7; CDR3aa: CASSLDPASDEQYF; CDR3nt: TGTGCCAGCAGCTTAGATCCAGCTAGTGACGAGCAGTACTTC
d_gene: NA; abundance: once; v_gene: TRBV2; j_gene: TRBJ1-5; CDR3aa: CASSDGTAQPQHF; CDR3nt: TGTGCCAGCAGTGACGGAACTGCTCAGCCCCAGCATTTT
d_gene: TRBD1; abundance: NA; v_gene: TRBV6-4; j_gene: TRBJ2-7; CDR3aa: CASSDGRGGACYEQYF; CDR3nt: TGTGCCAGCAGTGACGGTCGAGGGGGCGCATGCTACGAGCAGTACTTC
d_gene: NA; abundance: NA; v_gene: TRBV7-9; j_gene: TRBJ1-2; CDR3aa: CASSPTLDFNYGYTF; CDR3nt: TGTGCCAGCAGTCCTACACTTGACTTTAACTATGGCTACACCTTC
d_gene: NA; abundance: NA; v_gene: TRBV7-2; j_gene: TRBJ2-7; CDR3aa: CASNQGGEQYF; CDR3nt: TGTGCCAGCAACCAGGGTGGCGAGCAGTACTTC
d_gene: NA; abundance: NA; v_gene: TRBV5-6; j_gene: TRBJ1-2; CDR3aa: CASSFFGDWDYGYTF; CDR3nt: TGTGCCAGCAGCTTTTTCGGGGACTGGGACTATGGCTACACCTTC
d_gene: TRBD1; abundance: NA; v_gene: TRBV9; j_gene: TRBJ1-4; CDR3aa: CASSSRDRGVGNEKLFF; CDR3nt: TGTGCCAGCAGCTCCCGGGACAGGGGGGTTGGTAATGAAAAACTGTTTTTT
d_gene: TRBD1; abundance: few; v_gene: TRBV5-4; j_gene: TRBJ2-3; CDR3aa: CASSLGGQVRVTDTQYF; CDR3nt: TGTGCCAGCAGCTTGGGGGGACAGGTGAGGGTCACAGATACGCAGTATTTT
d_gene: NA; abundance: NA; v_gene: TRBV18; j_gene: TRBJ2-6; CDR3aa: CASSPRLDGANVLTF; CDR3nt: TGTGCCAGCTCACCGAGGCTTGATGGGGCCAACGTCCTGACTTTC
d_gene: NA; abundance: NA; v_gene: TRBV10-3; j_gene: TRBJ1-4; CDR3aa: CAISESQLGREKLFF; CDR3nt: TGTGCCATCAGTGAGTCGCAATTGGGGCGGGAAAAACTGTTTTTT
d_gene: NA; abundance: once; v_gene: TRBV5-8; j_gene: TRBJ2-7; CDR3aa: CASSSQGIAYF; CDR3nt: TGTGCCAGCAGCTCTCAGGGGATTGCGTACTTC
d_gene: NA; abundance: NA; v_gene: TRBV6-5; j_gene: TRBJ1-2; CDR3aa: CASSSGYGGYTF; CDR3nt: TGTGCCAGCAGTTCAGGGTACGGTGGCTACACCTTC
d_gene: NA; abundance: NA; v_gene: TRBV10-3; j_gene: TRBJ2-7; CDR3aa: CAISSGGAQYF; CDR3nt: TGTGCCATCAGTTCTGGGGGGGCGCAGTACTTC
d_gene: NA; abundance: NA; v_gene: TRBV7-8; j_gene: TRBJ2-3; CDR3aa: CASSSGLGSRGDTQYF; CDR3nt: TGTGCCAGCAGCTCGGGACTCGGATCCCGCGGGGATACGCAGTATTTT
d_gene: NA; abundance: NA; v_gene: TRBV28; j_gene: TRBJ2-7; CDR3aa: CASARPLREGYEQYF; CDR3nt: TGTGCCAGCGCTCGGCCACTCCGAGAAGGCTACGAGCAGTACTTC
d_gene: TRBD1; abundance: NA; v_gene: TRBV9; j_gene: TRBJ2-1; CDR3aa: CASSVGTVSYNEQFF; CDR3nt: TGTGCCAGCAGCGTCGGGACAGTTTCCTACAATGAGCAGTTCTTC
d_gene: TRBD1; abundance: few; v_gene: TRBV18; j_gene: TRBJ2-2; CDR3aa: CASSPSGTGWGTGELFF; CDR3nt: TGTGCCAGCTCACCAAGCGGGACAGGGTGGGGTACCGGGGAGCTGTTTTTT
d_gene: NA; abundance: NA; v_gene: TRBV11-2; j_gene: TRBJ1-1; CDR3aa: CASSLDIGLNTEAFF; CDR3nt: TGTGCCAGCAGCTTAGATATCGGGCTGAACACTGAAGCTTTCTTT
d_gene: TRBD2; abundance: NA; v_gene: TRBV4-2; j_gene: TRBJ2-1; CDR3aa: CASSQVTGLADNEQFF; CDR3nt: TGTGCCAGCAGCCAAGTCACCGGACTAGCCGACAATGAGCAGTTCTTC
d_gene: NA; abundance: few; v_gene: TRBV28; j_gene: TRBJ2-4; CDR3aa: CASSPPIDSGGKNIQYF; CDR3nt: TGTGCCAGCAGTCCCCCGATTGACAGTGGGGGTAAAAACATTCAGTACTTC
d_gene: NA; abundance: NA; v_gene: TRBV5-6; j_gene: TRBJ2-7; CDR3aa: CASSPPLVGHGSYEQYF; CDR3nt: TGTGCCAGCAGCCCCCCGCTAGTCGGGCATGGCTCCTACGAGCAGTACTTC
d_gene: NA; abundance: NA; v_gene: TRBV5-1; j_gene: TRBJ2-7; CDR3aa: CASRSSKHTQGEAYEQYF; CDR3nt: TGCGCCAGCAGGTCGTCAAAGCACACACAGGGAGAAGCCTACGAGCAGTACTTC
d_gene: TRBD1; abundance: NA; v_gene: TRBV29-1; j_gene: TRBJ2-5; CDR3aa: CSVRTRDRQETQYF; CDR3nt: TGCAGCGTGCGGACGCGGGACAGGCAAGAGACCCAGTACTTC
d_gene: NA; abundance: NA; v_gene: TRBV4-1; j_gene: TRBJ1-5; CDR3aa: CASSQAAYSNQPQHF; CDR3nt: TGCGCCAGCAGCCAAGCAGCCTATAGCAATCAGCCCCAGCATTTT
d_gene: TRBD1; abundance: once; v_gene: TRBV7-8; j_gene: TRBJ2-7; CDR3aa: CASSLAGTGGSYEQYF; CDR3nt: TGTGCCAGCAGCTTAGCCGGGACAGGGGGTTCCTACGAGCAGTACTTC
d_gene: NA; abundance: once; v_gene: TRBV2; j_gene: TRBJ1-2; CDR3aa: CARQDLNYGYTF; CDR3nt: TGTGCCAGACAGGATTTAAACTATGGCTACACCTTC